Presented here are 17 T cell receptor beta chains from one specimen sequenced in a study of CD8 T cells in ankylosing spondylitis (dated by TCRdb to about 2017). The library relied on 5' RACE. The sequencing machine was an Illumina HiSeq 2500. The raw public reads went through TCRdb reprocessing: fastp at Q25, MiXCR clone calling, in-frame beta chains kept. Duplicate CDR3 protein sequences are folded into a single record with the most common DNA and genes. For this sample there are 150,000 to 200,000 distinct CDR3 sequences; over 10% appear just once. The top ten clones comprise 9.5% to 11% of the sample. Specimen: blood, either unsorted or a sorted T cell fraction (not recorded which). The origin of the receptors is a female donor with ankylosing spondylitis or in good health (not recorded which).

This clonotype has a count of ten or more. J is TRBJ1-1 and V is TRBV29-1; no clear D. Trimming removed 3 bases from V and 0 bases from J, with 8 bases in between. The CDR3 loop spans 13 amino acids. In germline, CDR1 is SQVTM, CDR2 ANQGSEA. CDR3 residues: CSVETKMNTEAFF. The CDR3 DNA follows: TGCAGCGTTGAGACAAAGATGAACACTGAAGCTTTCTTT.

The table lists this clonotype with many counts. The genes are TRBV5-1 and TRBJ1-2; the D is unclear. This CDR3 spans 15 amino acids. V lost 0 bases, J lost 6 bases, and 15 bases lay in between. The germline gives CDR1 SGHRS, CDR2 YFSETQ. The CDR3 DNA is TGCGCCAGCAGCTTGGCGGCCTCAGGATGGGATGGCTACACCTTC. Translating it yields CASSLAASGWDGYTF.

For this clonotype: A much larger clonotype is one base distant, so this may be a read error. This chain links TRBV6-5 with TRBJ2-2; no reliable D call. The CDR3 sequence is 16 residues long. Trimming shortened V by 0 bases and J by 2 bases, and 10 bases separated the two germline ends. The germline V gene has CDR1 MNHEY and CDR2 SVGAGI. In DNA form, the CDR3 reads TGTGCCAGCAGTTACTCGAACCCACTAAACACCGGGGAGCTGTTTTTT. Amino acids: CASSYSNPLNTGELFF.

Only a few counts were recorded for this clonotype. The V gene is TRBV27, the J gene TRBJ2-7, with 11 bases lining up with TRBD2. Germline V gives CDR1 MNHEY, CDR2 SMNVEV (reference sequence). J was trimmed by 7 bases and V by 6 bases; bases with no gene match: 11. This CDR3 has 15 amino acids. CDR3: CASSPIAGGPTEQYF. The CDR3 nucleotides read TGTGCCAGCAGCCCCATAGCGGGAGGGCCTACGGAGCAGTACTTC.

This clonotype occurred many times. The chain uses TRBV12-3 or TRBV12-4 and TRBJ1-6; D perhaps matches TRBD1 (6 bases). V dropped 8 bases and J dropped 2 bases, with 10 bases sitting between them. The CDR3 is made up of 14 amino acids. The CDR3 DNA reads TGTGCCAGCTCCCGGACAGCCTATAATTCACCCCTCCACTTT. This translates into CASSRTAYNSPLHF.

This clonotype showed up just once. The rearrangement joins TRBV14 to TRBJ1-2; D is uncertain. The CDR3 spans 14 residues. V was shortened by 0 bases and J by 9 bases, with 14 bases between the two germline ends. CDR1 and CDR2 from the germline V gene are SGHDN and FVKESK. CDR3 nucleotides: TGTGCCAGCAGCCAAGAGCAGGTGGGCGTCAGCTACACCTTC. As protein: CASSQEQVGVSYTF. Based on the CDR3 plus reference TRBV14 and TRBJ1-2, the full variable domain is EAGVTQFPSHSVIEKGQTVTLRCDPISGHDNLYWYRRVMGKEIKFLLHFVKESKQDESGMPNNRFLAERTGGTYSTLKVQPAELEDSGVYFCASSQEQVGVSYTFGSGTRLTVV.

The gene calls are TRBV13 and TRBJ1-2; TRBD1 matches at 7 bases. The CDR3 runs to 13 residues. The germline gives CDR1 PRHDT, CDR2 FYEKMQ (reference sequence). V dropped 6 bases and J dropped 7; count of bases not matched to a gene: 8. The CDR3 here is CASSSGTASGYTF. The CDR3 DNA reads as TGTGCCAGCAGTTCCGGGACAGCTAGTGGCTACACCTTC. Complete variable domain (other parts from reference TRBV13 and TRBJ1-2): AAGVIQSPRHLIKEKRETATLKCYPIPRHDTVYWYQQGPGQDPQFLISFYEKMQSDKGSIPDRFSAQQFSDYHSELNMSSLELGDSALYFCASSSGTASGYTFGSGTRLTVV.

This clonotype was seen ten or more times. The chain has TRBV18 and TRBJ1-2; no definite D call. The CDR3 has 14 residues. Germline assignment: CDR1 KGHSH and CDR2 LQKENI. V was shortened by 4 bases and J by 4 bases, with 13 bases between the two germline ends. The CDR3 nucleotides are TGTGCCAGCTCACAGTCGCAGGCCGCCTATGGCTACACCTTC. Translation: CASSQSQAAYGYTF.

This clonotype was seen repeatedly, ten times or more. The J gene is TRBJ1-4, the V gene TRBV5-1; no clear D gene. The germline V gene has CDR1 SGHRS and CDR2 YFSETQ. The CDR3 totals 16 residues. V dropped 4 bases and J dropped 6 bases, with 19 bases sitting between them. The DNA of the CDR3 is TGCGCCAGCAGCGAAAACATCGGGCGAGCAGATGAAAAACTGTTTTTT. It is translated as CASSENIGRADEKLFF. Using reference TRBV5-1 and TRBJ1-4 for the parts outside the CDR3, the full variable domain is KAGVTQTPRYLIKTRGQQVTLSCSPISGHRSVSWYQQTPGQGLQFLFEYFSETQRNKGNFPGRFSGRQFSNSRSEMNVSTLELGDSALYLCASSENIGRADEKLFFGSGTQLSVL.

The chain uses TRBV4-3 and TRBJ2-7; D gene uncertain. The V gene's germline CDR1 is LGHNA and CDR2 YSLEER. This CDR3 spans 16 amino acids. V was trimmed by 1 base and J by 3 bases, leaving 16 bases between them. Here the CDR3 DNA reads TGCGCCAGCAGCCAAGCCCCGACTGGCCCGGTCTACGAGCAGTACTTC. Its translation is CASSQAPTGPVYEQYF.

The chain recombines TRBV23-1 with TRBJ2-7; TRBD2 agrees at 8 bases. TRBV23-1 qualifies as an ORF whose function is uncertain. V shed 4 bases and J 3 bases; nucleotides not matched to a gene: 11. The CDR3 is 16 amino acids. The CDR3 sequence is CASSPTTSALDYEQYF. As DNA, the CDR3 is TGCGCCAGCAGTCCGACGACTAGCGCGTTGGACTACGAGCAGTACTTC.

This clonotype was counted a few times. V gene TRBV5-1 combines with J gene TRBJ2-3, with D unclear. V was pared by 5 bases and J by 2 bases, with 18 bases between. This CDR3 spans 16 amino acids. Germline CDR1 reads SGHRS; CDR2 reads YFSETQ. The chain's CDR3 is CASSQNPSFLTDTQYF. DNA for the CDR3: TGCGCCAGCAGTCAAAATCCCAGTTTCCTCACAGATACGCAGTATTTT.

At least ten counts were recorded for this clonotype. This sequence joins TRBV12-3 or TRBV12-4 and TRBJ2-2; D remains unclear. The CDR3 spans 15 residues. V was trimmed by 3 bases and J by 2 bases, leaving 10 bases between them. CDR3 loop: CASSLSSANTGELFF. In DNA form, the CDR3 reads TGTGCCAGCAGTTTGTCGTCGGCCAACACCGGGGAGCTGTTTTTT.

This clonotype was counted at least ten times. The chain employs TRBV20-1 and TRBJ2-1; D is unresolved. Germline V gene sequence: CDR1 DFQATT, CDR2 SNEGSKA (reference sequence). Trimming stripped 3 bases from V and 2 bases from J, with 11 bases between. The CDR3 totals 14 residues. The CDR3 DNA is TGCAGTGCTAGTGGCCCTCTTCCCTACAATGAGCAGTTCTTC. Residues: CSASGPLPYNEQFF.

This clonotype was recorded many times. The chain links TRBV12-3 or TRBV12-4 to TRBJ2-1, with 10 bases aligning to TRBD2. V was clipped by 8 bases and J by 9 bases; unmatched bases: 10. The CDR3 sequence is 14 residues long. This CDR3 is CASGLLAGVGEQFF. CDR3 bases: TGTGCCAGCGGCCTGCTAGCGGGAGTGGGTGAGCAGTTCTTC.

This clonotype was counted at least ten times. This rearrangement joins TRBV7-2 to TRBJ2-3, with 8 bases identical to TRBD1. After removal of 3 bases from V and 2 bases from J, the junction contained 7 bases not matched to a gene. Germline CDR1 is SGHTA and CDR2 is FQGNSA. This CDR3 spans 16 amino acids. The CDR3 loop is CASSLQGADYTDTQYF. The CDR3 nucleotides are TGTGCCAGCAGCTTGCAGGGGGCAGACTACACAGATACGCAGTATTTT.

This clonotype was observed a handful of times. The CDR3 bases are TGTGCCAGCAGCCAAGATCTGACAGCGGGACATTCACCTTACACCGGGGAGCTGTTTTTT. This translates into CASSQDLTAGHSPYTGELFF. This chain joins TRBV4-2 and TRBJ2-2; weak D call: TRBD2 (7 bases). The CDR3 covers 20 residues. Germline V gives CDR1 LGHNA, CDR2 YNFKEQ. Between the trimmed V and J ends, which lost 0 bases and 3 bases, there was a span of 23 bases.